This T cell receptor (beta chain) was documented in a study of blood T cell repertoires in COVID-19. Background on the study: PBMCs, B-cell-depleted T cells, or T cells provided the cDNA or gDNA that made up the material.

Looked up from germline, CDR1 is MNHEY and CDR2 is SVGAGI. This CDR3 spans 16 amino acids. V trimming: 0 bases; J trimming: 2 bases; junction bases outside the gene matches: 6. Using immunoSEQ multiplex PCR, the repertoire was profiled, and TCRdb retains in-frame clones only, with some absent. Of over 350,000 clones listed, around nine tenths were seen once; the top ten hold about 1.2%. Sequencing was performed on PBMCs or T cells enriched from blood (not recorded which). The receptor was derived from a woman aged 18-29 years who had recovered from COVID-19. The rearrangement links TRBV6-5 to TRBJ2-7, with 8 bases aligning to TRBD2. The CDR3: CASSYSPAGATYEQYF. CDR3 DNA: TGTGCCAGCAGTTACTCGCCAGCGGGGGCCACCTACGAGCAGTACTTC.